The rows below give T cell receptor beta chains drawn from one sample of a study of blood T cell repertoires in COVID-19. Clones were sequenced by immunoSEQ multiplex PCR, and TCRdb holds only the in-frame ones, with some missing. The sample records 100,000 to 150,000 clones, more than 80% being singletons. The sequenced material came from peripheral blood. These receptors all come from a man between 65 and 85 years old with active or convalescent COVID-19. Both conserved end residues are trimmed from each CDR3.

TRBJ1-4 TRBV29-1 13 SVAGTGKTNEKLF
TRBJ1-5 TRBV16 13 ASSQQGTSNQPQH
TRBJ2-5 TRBV19 10 ASSPGQETQY
TRBJ2-3 TRBV6-6 12 ASSPSGSTDTQY
TRBJ2-7 TRBV27 12 ASSGTGNWVWQY
TRBJ1-5 TRBV10-1 15 ASSDYLKDIEGQPQH
TRBJ2-1 TRBV5-1 11 ASSQTSGNEQF
TRBJ2-3 TRBV18 12 ASSSRTSTDTQY
TRBJ1-5 TRBV6-5 12 ASSRQGNNQPQH
TRBJ1-6 TRBV7-2 13 ASSPEDRENSPLH
TRBJ2-1 TRBV4-1 13 ASSQSGQGADEQF
TRBJ2-7 TRBV2 12 ASSQGLAVEEQY
TRBJ1-2 TRBV18 11 ASSPGQGVGYT
TRBJ2-7 TRBV6-2/TRBV6-3 13 ASSAVDRSSYEQY
TRBJ2-5 TRBV19 11 ATKTGKQETQY
TRBJ2-1 TRBV14 16 ASSQDRGARPPYNEQF
TRBJ2-7 TRBV18 9 ASSPQNEQY
TRBJ2-7 TRBV24-1 14 ATSDGSHPPFYEQY
TRBJ2-7 TRBV4-1 15 ASSQEPGTGASYEQY